A selection of T cell receptor beta chains follows, all from one sample in a study of patients and donors after allogeneic stem cell transplantation. TCRdb re-analysed the RT-PCR reads in MiXCR, keeping a single row per CDR3 protein. The sample lists over 400,000 distinct CDR3 sequences; roughly 17% were seen once. Source material: blood, either unsorted or a sorted T cell fraction (not recorded which). The receptors were gathered from a human donor who was either an allogeneic HSCT recipient or a stem cell or donor lymphocyte infusion donor (not recorded which). It is not recorded whose cells these are; they may come from a transplant donor. Both conserved end residues are part of each CDR3. The D gene is left open where the match is weak. Size is omitted from some rows. Given values are once, few, many or a class for expanded clones.

TRBJ2-3,14,few,NA,TRBV9,TGTGCCAGCAGCTCCCCCGGGGTGGCAGATACGCAGTATTTT,CASSSPGVADTQYF
TRBJ1-2,14,NA,TRBD1,TRBV5-1,TGCGCCAGCAGCTCGGCATGGACAGGGGATGGCTACACCTTC,CASSSAWTGDGYTF
TRBJ2-1,12,medium-sized,NA,TRBV12-3/TRBV12-4,TGTGCCAGCAGCTTAAGGGGAAATGAGCAGTTCTTC,CASSLRGNEQFF
TRBJ1-2,15,NA,TRBD1,TRBV5-1,TGCGCCAGCAGCCGACCGGGACAGTTCCCCGATGGCTACACCTTC,CASSRPGQFPDGYTF
TRBJ2-3,13,NA,NA,TRBV3-1,TGTGCCAGCAGCCAAGCAGCTCAGGGTACGCAGTATTTT,CASSQAAQGTQYF
TRBJ2-1,14,few,NA,TRBV29-1,TGCAGCGGTGTAGGGCAGGACCTACACAATGAGCAGTTCTTC,CSGVGQDLHNEQFF
TRBJ1-2,13,NA,TRBD1,TRBV25-1,TGTGCCAGCAGTGTCCTACAGGGGGGTGGCTACACCTTC,CASSVLQGGGYTF
TRBJ2-7,14,few,TRBD2,TRBV29-1,TGCAGCGTCGAAACTAGCGGGCGCCCCTACGAGCAGTACTTC,CSVETSGRPYEQYF
TRBJ1-2,13,few,NA,TRBV5-5,TGTGCCAGCAGCTTGGGGGCCTCGAGGGGCTACACCTTC,CASSLGASRGYTF
TRBJ2-1,12,few,NA,TRBV28,TGTGCCAGCAGTTTGCTTTGGCAGGAGCAGTTCTTC,CASSLLWQEQFF
TRBJ2-5,16,NA,NA,TRBV4-1,TGCGCCAGCAGCCAACCAACCGACAGGTACCAAGAGACCCAGTACTTC,CASSQPTDRYQETQYF
TRBJ2-7,16,NA,NA,TRBV10-3,TGTGCCATCAGCGCGGTCGGCTCTAGCCTCTCCTACGAGCAGTACTTC,CAISAVGSSLSYEQYF
TRBJ1-6,15,NA,TRBD1,TRBV11-2,TGTGCCAGCAGCTACCCGGGACAGGGGAGTTCACCCCTCCACTTT,CASSYPGQGSSPLHF
TRBJ2-7,16,NA,TRBD2,TRBV7-9,TGTGCCAGCAGCTCTGTAGCGGGCCTCGTATCCTACGAGCAGTACTTC,CASSSVAGLVSYEQYF
TRBJ1-2,12,few,NA,TRBV11-2,TGTGCCAGCAGCTTTCGCAACTATGGCTACACCTTC,CASSFRNYGYTF
TRBJ2-7,16,few,TRBD2,TRBV18,TGTGCCAGCTCACATACCACTAGCGGGGGCCCCTACGAGCAGTACTTC,CASSHTTSGGPYEQYF
TRBJ2-7,15,NA,NA,TRBV29-1,TGCAGCGTTGGAATCCGGGAGAATTGGGCCTACGAGCAGTACTTC,CSVGIRENWAYEQYF
TRBJ2-7,18,few,TRBD1,TRBV18,TGTGCCAGCTCACGGCCCTATGGAAGGGGGCCTCGATCCTACGAGCAGTACTTC,CASSRPYGRGPRSYEQYF
TRBJ1-1,14,few,TRBD1,TRBV4-3,TGCGCCAGCAGCTACCTAGGGACAGTCACTGAAGCTTTCTTT,CASSYLGTVTEAFF
TRBJ2-2,14,NA,NA,TRBV12-3/TRBV12-4,TGTGCCAGCAGTTCCCGTTTAAGCACCGGGGAGCTGTTTTTT,CASSSRLSTGELFF
TRBJ2-1,14,NA,TRBD2,TRBV20-1,TGCAGTGCTCCCTGGACTAGTACGGTCAATGAGCAGTTCTTC,CSAPWTSTVNEQFF
TRBJ1-2,16,few,NA,TRBV29-1,TGCAGCGTTGAAGGCCGAGGGAAGAGTTTCAACTATGGCTACACCTTC,CSVEGRGKSFNYGYTF
TRBJ1-6,14,NA,NA,TRBV20-1,TGCAGTGCCAGGAGTAATCCTCTCTCTTCACCCCTCCACTTT,CSARSNPLSSPLHF
TRBJ1-5,13,few,NA,TRBV7-2,TGTGCCAGCAGCTTTGGTCAGAGGCAGCCCCAGCATTTT,CASSFGQRQPQHF
TRBJ2-2,14,NA,TRBD1,TRBV2,TGTGCCAGCAATCGACAGGGAGTCACCGGGGAGCTGTTTTTT,CASNRQGVTGELFF
TRBJ2-5,15,NA,TRBD1,TRBV25-1,TGTGCCAGCAGTGTGGGACAGGGGCGGCGAGAGACCCAGTACTTC,CASSVGQGRRETQYF
TRBJ1-5,18,NA,NA,TRBV12-3/TRBV12-4,TGTGCCAGCAGTAACAGGTACCCCCTTCAAAATAGCAATCAGCCCCAGCATTTT,CASSNRYPLQNSNQPQHF
TRBJ2-2,15,NA,NA,TRBV5-1,TGCGCCAGCAGCAGATATCAAACGAACACCGGGGAGCTGTTTTTT,CASSRYQTNTGELFF
TRBJ1-1,14,NA,NA,TRBV30,TGTGCCTGGAGTAGCATACGGAGGAACACTGAAGCTTTCTTT,CAWSSIRRNTEAFF
TRBJ1-2,15,NA,NA,TRBV6-1,TGTGCCAGCAGCCTACTGGGGGGGGTTCACTATGGCTACACCTTC,CASSLLGGVHYGYTF
TRBJ1-6,16,few,NA,TRBV4-3,TGCGCCAGCAGCCAAGGGCCGGGCTCCTATAATTCACCCCTCCACTTT,CASSQGPGSYNSPLHF
TRBJ1-2,16,NA,TRBD1,TRBV12-3/TRBV12-4,TGTGCCAGCATTTTCTCTCAAACAGGGGGCGTGTATGGCTACACCTTC,CASIFSQTGGVYGYTF
TRBJ2-5,18,few,TRBD2,TRBV6-4,TGTGCCAGCATTCCGGCGCTACGCTGGGGACTACAGGAAATGGCCCAGTACTTC,CASIPALRWGLQEMAQYF
TRBJ2-7,15,NA,NA,TRBV29-1,TGCAGCGTTGAAGGCAGCTCAAGGAGCTCCTACGAGCAGTACTTC,CSVEGSSRSSYEQYF
TRBJ2-1,16,NA,NA,TRBV19,TGTGCCAGTAGCCCCCTAGGCAGGGGATCCTACAATGAGCAGTTCTTC,CASSPLGRGSYNEQFF
TRBJ2-1,17,few,TRBD2,TRBV5-1,TGCGCCAGCAGCCCGGGACTAGCGGGGGGGAAGTACAATGAGCAGTTCTTC,CASSPGLAGGKYNEQFF
TRBJ1-3,15,NA,NA,TRBV2,TGTGCCAGCAGTGACCAGGGTAACCGTGGAAACACCATATATTTT,CASSDQGNRGNTIYF
TRBJ1-1,13,many,TRBD1,TRBV12-3/TRBV12-4,TGTGCCAGCAACCCACAGGGGGCCACTGAAGCTTTCTTT,CASNPQGATEAFF
TRBJ1-1,11,NA,NA,TRBV29-1,TGCAGCGTTCTTCTGAACACTGAAGCTTTCTTT,CSVLLNTEAFF
TRBJ1-4,13,NA,TRBD1,TRBV4-3,TGCGCCAGCTCCCGACAGGGGGGAGAAAAACTGTTTTTT,CASSRQGGEKLFF
TRBJ2-7,15,NA,NA,TRBV7-9,TGTGCCAGCAGCCCCCTTAGACATCTTCTGTGGGAGCAGTACTTC,CASSPLRHLLWEQYF
TRBJ1-5,14,many,NA,TRBV29-1,TGCAGCGTTGTGTCAGGGAGTAAGGATCAGCCCCAGCATTTT,CSVVSGSKDQPQHF
TRBJ2-5,13,few,NA,TRBV7-9,TGTGCCAGCAGCCCCGGGACTGGGGAGACCCAGTACTTC,CASSPGTGETQYF
TRBJ1-2,13,NA,NA,TRBV10-3,TGTGCCATCACCGCGACCAAGAACTATGGCTACACCTTC,CAITATKNYGYTF
TRBJ1-2,12,NA,NA,TRBV6-1,TGTGCCAGCAGTGAAGGGGGAGCCGGCTACACCTTC,CASSEGGAGYTF
TRBJ2-1,16,NA,TRBD2,TRBV2,TGTGCCAGCAGTGAACTAGCGGCCACCTCCTACAATGAGCAGTTCTTC,CASSELAATSYNEQFF
TRBJ1-2,14,few,NA,TRBV12-3/TRBV12-4,TGTGCCAGCAGTTTTTCCGGGACCTGGGGTGGCTACACCTTC,CASSFSGTWGGYTF
TRBJ1-3,14,many,NA,TRBV5-1,TGCGCCAGCAGCTTGCAAGGGTCTGGAAACACCATATATTTT,CASSLQGSGNTIYF
TRBJ2-7,14,NA,TRBD1,TRBV6-2/TRBV6-3,TGTGCCAGCAGTTGGAGGACAGGGGCCCGCGAGCAGTACTTC,CASSWRTGAREQYF
TRBJ1-1,12,few,NA,TRBV12-3/TRBV12-4,TGTGCCAGCAGTTTGAAGGCCGGGGGGGCTTTCTTT,CASSLKAGGAFF
TRBJ1-3,15,few,NA,TRBV6-1,TGTGCCAGCACCGGGGGCCCGAGCTCTGGAAACACCATATATTTT,CASTGGPSSGNTIYF
TRBJ1-3,15,few,NA,TRBV24-1,TGTGCCACCAGGAGACAAGCCCCCTCTGGAAACACCATATATTTT,CATRRQAPSGNTIYF
TRBJ2-7,15,NA,NA,TRBV27,TGTGCCAGCAGTTTTGGTCTAGCAAAAATCCACGAGCAGTACTTC,CASSFGLAKIHEQYF
TRBJ1-1,14,NA,TRBD1,TRBV6-5,TGTGCCAGCAGTTCCCCGGGACAGGGGTTTGAAGCTTTCTTT,CASSSPGQGFEAFF
TRBJ1-1,15,many,NA,TRBV5-1,TGCGCCAGCACCCCCTCGGGGGGCTTGAACACTGAAGCTTTCTTT,CASTPSGGLNTEAFF
TRBJ2-4,16,few,TRBD2,TRBV5-1,TGCGCCAGCAGCTTGGCAGACCTGCGGGGGGAGAACATTCAGTACTTC,CASSLADLRGENIQYF